A selection of T cell receptor beta chains follows, all from one sample in a study of blood T cell repertoires in COVID-19. TCRdb keeps only in-frame clones here, not all; method: immunoSEQ multiplex PCR. The table includes under 45,000 clones, about four fifths detected once. Sequences were obtained from peripheral blood. The source is a woman older than 75 with active or convalescent COVID-19. Both conserved end residues are part of each CDR3. Clone sizes are given selectively: once, few, many, or a class where the clone is expanded.

v_call	cdr3_length	j_call	clone_size	cdr3_aa
TRBV19	14	TRBJ2-4	NA	CASSEGLGDGIQYF
TRBV6-2/TRBV6-3	14	TRBJ1-1	NA	CASSSGTHYGEAFF
TRBV7-8	17	TRBJ1-2	NA	CASSPRSSLTGLHGYTF
TRBV6-5	15	TRBJ2-1	NA	CASSSGISIKSEQFF
TRBV19	17	TRBJ2-7	NA	CASSIDLTRTDTYEQYF
TRBV28	14	TRBJ2-3	NA	CASRPGTSTDTQYF
TRBV2	16	TRBJ2-3	once	CASSEGWVGSTDTQYF
TRBV18	17	TRBJ2-7	NA	CASSLYSGTSGSYEQYF
TRBV6-1	17	TRBJ2-3	NA	CASSDRLVRDSTDTQYF
TRBV27	14	TRBJ2-7	NA	CASSLVAAGYEQYF
TRBV7-2	15	TRBJ1-5	NA	CASSLGTPSNQPQHF
TRBV5-1	15	TRBJ1-1	NA	CASSFTGEMNTEAFF
TRBV11-2	17	TRBJ1-4	few	CASSLDRGDATNEKLFF
TRBV28	13	TRBJ1-2	once	CASSQGQQYGYTF
TRBV6-2/TRBV6-3	13	TRBJ1-2	once	CASSYSPHYGYTF
TRBV4-1	15	TRBJ1-2	NA	CASSQEGTVNYGYTF
TRBV7-2	14	TRBJ2-1	once	CASSLAGPYNEQFF
TRBV30	14	TRBJ1-3	once	CAWSDTGRGNTIYF
TRBV10-3	14	TRBJ2-7	NA	CAISGRGDSYEQYF
TRBV5-1	15	TRBJ2-1	NA	CASSLTAGSDNEQFF
TRBV6-2/TRBV6-3	15	TRBJ2-7	few	CASSLTSGSSYEQYF
TRBV11-2	15	TRBJ2-1	NA	CASSRPSGSWNEQFF